One sample yielded the 9 T cell receptor beta chains listed below, sequenced in a study of T cell changes during pregnancy in multiple sclerosis. Assay used: immunoSEQ multiplex PCR; TCRdb lists only in-frame clones, some missing. The data show tens of thousands of clones, with about 90% seen just once and about 0.6% held by the top ten. This specimen consisted of CD4+ T cells from peripheral blood mononuclear cells, obtained after pregnancy. The receptors shown here come from a female donor with multiple sclerosis, enrolled in a pregnancy study.

The chain combines TRBV19 with TRBJ2-4; 7 bases agree with TRBD1. CDR3 size: 18 residues. Trimming removed 3 bases from V and 1 base from J; junction bases left unmatched: 12. Per the germline V gene, CDR1 is LNHDA and CDR2 is SQIVND (reference sequence). CDR3 coding DNA: TGTGCCAGTAGTATGGGCAGGGGGAAACTCGGGGCCAAAAACATTCAGTACTTC. Residues: CASSMGRGKLGAKNIQYF.

The CDR3 region has the DNA TGTGCCAGCAGCGTCTGGGAGCTCAGGGGGGAGACCCAGTACTTC. Translation: CASSVWELRGETQYF. This chain links TRBV7-9 with TRBJ2-5; 7 bases match TRBD1. The CDR3 has 15 residues. The V segment lost 5 bases and the J segment 5 bases; nucleotides outside the gene matches: 11. The germline V gene has CDR1 SEHNR and CDR2 FQNEAQ (reference sequence).

The gene calls are TRBV19 and TRBJ2-7; TRBD1 agrees at 9 bases. The CDR3 loop spans 14 amino acids. V lost 10 bases to trimming and J lost 7 bases; unmatched junction nucleotides: 14. Germline-derived CDR1 and CDR2 are LNHDA and SQIVND (reference sequence). This CDR3 reads CATGPGQGLGEQYF. The CDR3 DNA reads TGTGCCACGGGGCCGGGACAGGGCCTGGGGGAGCAGTACTTC.

The chain carries TRBV4-1 and TRBJ1-2, with 9 bases identical to TRBD1. CDR1 is MGHRA and CDR2 is YSYEKL in the germline V gene. The V and J ends lost 1 base and 7 bases, in that order; junction bases with no gene match: 4. The CDR3 is 14 residues long. In DNA form, the CDR3 reads TGCGCCAGCAGCCAAGCGGGACAGGGACCTGGCTACACCTTC. This encodes CASSQAGQGPGYTF.

V is TRBV2 and J is TRBJ1-2; tentatively, D is TRBD1 (6 bases). The CDR3 covers 15 residues. Per germline, CDR1 SNHLY and CDR2 FYNNEI. Trimming took off 6 bases at V and 7 bases at J, with 21 bases between the two ends. CDR3: CASSPTLGRGFGYTF. Here the CDR3 DNA reads TGTGCCAGCAGCCCAACCCTGGGCAGGGGATTTGGCTACACCTTC.

This clone was seen just once. V is TRBV6-1 and J is TRBJ1-1; D gene unclear. CDR3 length: 16 residues. V shed 0 bases and J shed 6 bases, with 17 bases lying between them. The germline CDR1 and CDR2 sequences are MNHNS and SASEGT. The DNA for the CDR3 is TGTGCCAGCAGTGAAGCTCCCCCGGGGTTTGGATCTGAAGCTTTCTTT. It yields the protein CASSEAPPGFGSEAFF.

The chain joins TRBV7-3 to TRBJ2-2; D is ambiguous. The CDR3 has 14 amino acids. V was cut by 0 bases and J by 2 bases, with 4 bases left in between. Germline V gives CDR1 SGHTA, CDR2 FQGTGA. CDR3 protein: CASSLTSNTGELFF. Written as DNA, the CDR3 is TGTGCCAGCAGCTTAACTAGCAACACCGGGGAGCTGTTTTTT. The variable domain in full, completed from reference TRBV7-3 and TRBJ2-2, reads GAGVSQTPSNKVTEKGKYVELRCDPISGHTALYWYRQSLGQGPEFLIYFQGTGAADDSGLPNDRFFAVRPEGSVSTLKIQRTERGDSAVYLCASSLTSNTGELFFGEGSRLTVL.

The chain couples TRBV7-3 to TRBJ2-1; 9 bases map to TRBD2. CDR1 and CDR2 from the germline V gene are SGHTA and FQGTGA. The CDR3 is made up of 15 amino acids. V shed 1 base, J shed 9 bases, and the junction held 7 bases outside the gene matches. CDR3 sequence reads: CASSLILGLAIEQFF. Here the CDR3 DNA reads TGTGCCAGCAGCTTAATCCTGGGACTAGCTATTGAGCAGTTCTTC.

This chain connects TRBV30 to TRBJ2-7; tentative D call: TRBD1 (6 bases). This CDR3 has 13 residues. V was clipped by 5 bases and J by 6 bases, with 17 bases between them. Germline loops: CDR1 GTSNPN, CDR2 SVGIG (reference sequence). CDR3 amino acids: CAWQKNRVGEQYF. As DNA, the CDR3 is TGTGCCTGGCAAAAGAACAGGGTAGGCGAGCAGTACTTC.